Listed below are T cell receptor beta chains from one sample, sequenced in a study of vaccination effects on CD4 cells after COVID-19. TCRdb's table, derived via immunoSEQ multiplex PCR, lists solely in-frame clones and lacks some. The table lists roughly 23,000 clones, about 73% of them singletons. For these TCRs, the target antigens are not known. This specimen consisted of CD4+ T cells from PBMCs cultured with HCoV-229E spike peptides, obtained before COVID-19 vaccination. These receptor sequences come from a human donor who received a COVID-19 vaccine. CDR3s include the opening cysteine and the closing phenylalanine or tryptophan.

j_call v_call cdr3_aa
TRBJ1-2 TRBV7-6 CASSLGLGGPGYGYTF
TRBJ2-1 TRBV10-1 CASSPGDRFLYNEQFF
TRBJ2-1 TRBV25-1 CASSEPGGHKSYEQFF
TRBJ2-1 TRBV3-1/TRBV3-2 CASSDREGEQFF
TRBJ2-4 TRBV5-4 CASSLPGQKNIQYF
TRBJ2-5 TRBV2 CASSDVWAGGYQETQYF
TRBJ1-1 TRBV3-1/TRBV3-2 CASSQGWDRATEAFF
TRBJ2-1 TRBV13 CASSPTLAGGLGEQFF
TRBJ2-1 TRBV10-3 CAISVRDSANEQFF
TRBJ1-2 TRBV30 CAWRLWTGGGRNYGYTF
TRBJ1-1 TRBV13 CASSSTGGSTEAFF
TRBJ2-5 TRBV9 CASGRRGQETQYF
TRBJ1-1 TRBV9 CASSVEGTVNTEAFF
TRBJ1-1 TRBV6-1 CASSDESRQKAFF
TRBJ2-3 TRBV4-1 CASSQVRTSGEDTQYF
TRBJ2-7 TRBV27 CASSNPGLAGEQYF
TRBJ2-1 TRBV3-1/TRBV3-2 CASTLGGTSYNEQFF
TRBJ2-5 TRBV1 CTSSRGSTGETQYF
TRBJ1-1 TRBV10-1 CASSKTGQGTEAFF
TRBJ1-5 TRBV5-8 CASSLNRGSQPQHF
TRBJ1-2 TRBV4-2 CASSQDGRQGYGYTF
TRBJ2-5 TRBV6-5 CASWGLQETQYF
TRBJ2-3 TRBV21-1 CASSKDTVSTGNTDTQYF
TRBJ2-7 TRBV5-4 CASSRPAGMNFYEQYF
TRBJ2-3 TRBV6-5 CASSYTPGAWTDTQYF
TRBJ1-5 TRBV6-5 CASRERGASNQPQHF
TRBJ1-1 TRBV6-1 CASSAAAQGARVGAFF
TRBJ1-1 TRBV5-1 CASSTGTVNTEAFF
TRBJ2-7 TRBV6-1 CASSEYWGELTF
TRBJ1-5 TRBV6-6 CASRSTIPYSNQPQHF
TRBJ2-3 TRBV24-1 CATSDRGRGTDTQYF
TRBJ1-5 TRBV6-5 CASGLVGVDGQPQHF
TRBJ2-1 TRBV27 CASRDQYNEQFF
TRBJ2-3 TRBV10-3 CAIRAGQGTDTQYF
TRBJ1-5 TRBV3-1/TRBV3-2 CASSLGQGNQPQHF
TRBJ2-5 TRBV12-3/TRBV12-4 CASRFGLAETQYF
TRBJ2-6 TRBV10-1 CASSVLSGANVLTF
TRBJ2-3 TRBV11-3 CASSLGTSGSSSTDTQYF
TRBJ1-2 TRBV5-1 CASSLDRQGGGYTF
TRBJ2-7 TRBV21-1 CARPDRDRGYEQYF
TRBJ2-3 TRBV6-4 CASSPTKSTDTQYF
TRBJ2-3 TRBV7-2 CASSLDPASLTDTQYF
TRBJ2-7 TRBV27 CASSPEVGGNYEQYF
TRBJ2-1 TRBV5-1 CASSPTPILNNEQFF
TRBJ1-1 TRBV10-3 CAISGGGFARNTEAFF